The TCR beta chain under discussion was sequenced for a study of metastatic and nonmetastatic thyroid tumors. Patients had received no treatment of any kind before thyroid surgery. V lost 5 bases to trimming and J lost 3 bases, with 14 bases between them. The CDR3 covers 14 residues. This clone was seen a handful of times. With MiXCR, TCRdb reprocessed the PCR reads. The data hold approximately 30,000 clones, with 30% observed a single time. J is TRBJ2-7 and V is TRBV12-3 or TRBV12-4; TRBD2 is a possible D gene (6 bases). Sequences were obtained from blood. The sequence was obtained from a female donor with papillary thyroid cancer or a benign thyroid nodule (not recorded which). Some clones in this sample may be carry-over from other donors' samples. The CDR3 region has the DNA TGTGCCAGCAGTGCGGGGAGCAGCATCTACGAGCAGTACTTC. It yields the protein CASSAGSSIYEQYF.